The rows below give T cell receptor beta chains drawn from one sample of a study of blood T cell repertoires in COVID-19. Some clones are missing from TCRdb's copy, which holds only in-frame ones; the method was immunoSEQ multiplex PCR. Among 200,000 or so clones listed, roughly 80% were seen once. Source material: peripheral blood. These receptors originate from a man between 60 and 70 years old with active or convalescent COVID-19. Each CDR3 is given with its conserved first and last residue. Fields, in order: D gene, J gene, clone size, V gene, CDR3 DNA, CDR3 protein. A D gene is named only where the DNA matches it firmly. Part of the rows lack a size; the others show once, few, many or a class for expanded clones.

>TRBD2|TRBJ2-3|.|TRBV2
TGTGCCAGCAGAGGGACTAGCAGAAGCACAGATACGCAGTATTTT
CASRGTSRSTDTQYF
>.|TRBJ2-3|.|TRBV2
TGTGCCAGCAGTGAACAGACTTCAGGGGCTGGGAGGGGATCTTTT
CASSEQTSGAGRGSF
>TRBD2|TRBJ2-1|.|TRBV30
TGTGCCTGGAGTGTTCCCCCAGGCAGCGGGAGAGGGGTCAATGAGCAGTTCTTC
CAWSVPPGSGRGVNEQFF
>TRBD1|TRBJ2-3|once|TRBV12-5
TGTGGCACAGAGGACCGGGACAGGGAAAAGAAAGGAGCAGATACGCAGTATTTT
CGTEDRDREKKGADTQYF
>.|TRBJ2-1|.|TRBV6-5
TGTGCCAGCAGTTACCGGCGGGGTAGCTCCTACAATGAGCAGTTCTTC
CASSYRRGSSYNEQFF
>.|TRBJ1-3|.|TRBV7-3
TGTGCCAGCAGCACAGGATCCGGAAACACCATATATTTT
CASSTGSGNTIYF
>.|TRBJ2-2|.|TRBV6-4
TGTGCCAGCAGTGACGTAAACACCGGGGAGCTGTTTTTT
CASSDVNTGELFF
>.|TRBJ2-3|.|TRBV11-1
TGTGCCAGCAGCATGTCGGGAGAATCCACAGATACGCAGTATTTT
CASSMSGESTDTQYF
>TRBD2|TRBJ2-2|.|TRBV5-1
TGCGCCAGCAGCCGGGGGGACACCGGGGAGCTGTTTTTT
CASSRGDTGELFF
>.|TRBJ2-2|.|TRBV29-1
TGCAGCGTGCCGGGATTGACCGGGGAGCTGTTTTTT
CSVPGLTGELFF
>.|TRBJ1-2|.|TRBV7-6
TGTGCCAGCAGCACCCGGGGAGGCTATGGCTACACCTTC
CASSTRGGYGYTF
>TRBD2|TRBJ2-1|.|TRBV30
TGTGCCTGGAGAGGGAGCGGGAGGGCTACTGAGCAGTTCTTC
CAWRGSGRATEQFF
>.|TRBJ1-2|few|TRBV25-1
TGTGCCAGCAGCCGAGGTGCCTCCGGTAGGGGCTACACCTTC
CASSRGASGRGYTF
>.|TRBJ2-3|.|TRBV3-1/TRBV3-2
TGTGCCAGCAGCCTGGGGGGTAGCACAGATACGCAGTATTTT
CASSLGGSTDTQYF
>.|TRBJ1-1|few|TRBV19
TGTGCCAGTCGGACAGTCAGAAACACTGAAGCTTTCTTT
CASRTVRNTEAFF
>.|TRBJ1-1|.|TRBV27
TGTGCCAGCAGTTTATCGATTGGCCTCAGTGAAGCTTTCTTT
CASSLSIGLSEAFF
>TRBD2|TRBJ2-1|.|TRBV18
TGTGCCAGCTCACCATGGACGGGAGGGAGCTACAATGAGCAGTTCTTC
CASSPWTGGSYNEQFF
>.|TRBJ1-1|.|TRBV5-5
TGTGCCAGCACCCCGCGCCACCCCATGAACACTGAAGCTTTCTTT
CASTPRHPMNTEAFF
>TRBD1|TRBJ2-3|.|TRBV29-1
TGCAGCGTTAGCGATAGGACAGGGGGCACAGATACGCAGTATTTT
CSVSDRTGGTDTQYF
>TRBD2|TRBJ2-1|few|TRBV6-5
TGTGCCAGCTGTTCGGGGCTAGCGGGAGGGGTGGGTGAGCAGTTCTTC
CASCSGLAGGVGEQFF
>TRBD2|TRBJ2-7|.|TRBV5-4
TGTGCCAGCAGCCCCGATGGCGGGAGGGCCCGCGAGCAGTACTTC
CASSPDGGRAREQYF
>TRBD2|TRBJ2-5|.|TRBV3-1/TRBV3-2
TGTGCCAGCACCTTAGCGGGAGGGGAGACCCAGTACTTC
CASTLAGGETQYF
>.|TRBJ1-5|.|TRBV19
TGTGCCAGTAGTCGTCCCCTTGGGGGCCAGCCCCAGCATTTT
CASSRPLGGQPQHF
>TRBD2|TRBJ2-1|.|TRBV19
TGTGCCAGTAGTTCCACTCTAGCGGGATCAATCCTCTCCTACAATGAGCAGTTCTTC
CASSSTLAGSILSYNEQFF
>.|TRBJ1-1|few|TRBV5-1
TGCGCCAGCAGCTATGACAGGACCGGGGCTTTCTTT
CASSYDRTGAFF
>TRBD2|TRBJ2-1|.|TRBV30
TGTGCCTGGAGTCCTCCTGGTAACGGGAGGGCTCGCCCTGAGCAGTTCTTC
CAWSPPGNGRARPEQFF
>TRBD1|TRBJ2-1|.|TRBV5-1
TGCGCCAGCAGCTTCGTAGGACAGGGGAGGGATGAGCAGTTCTTC
CASSFVGQGRDEQFF
>.|TRBJ1-1|.|TRBV7-2
TGTGCCAGCAGCTTAGTGGCAGGTCTACTCCCCACTGAAGCTTTCTTT
CASSLVAGLLPTEAFF
>TRBD2|TRBJ2-7|once|TRBV6-2/TRBV6-3
TGTGCCAGCAGTTGGACGGGAGGGGGTGAGCAGTACTTC
CASSWTGGGEQYF
>.|TRBJ1-6|.|TRBV5-1
TGCGCCAGCAGCTTGGCGTTAGATAATTCACCCCTCCACTTT
CASSLALDNSPLHF
>TRBD1|TRBJ2-7|.|TRBV27
TGTGCCAGCAGTTTAGCAGGGGGTTCCTCCTACGAGCAGTACTTC
CASSLAGGSSYEQYF
>.|TRBJ2-7|once|TRBV5-1
TGCGCCAGCAGCTTTTCAGGGAACGCGGGGTACGAGCAGTACTTC
CASSFSGNAGYEQYF
>.|TRBJ2-1|.|TRBV7-6
TGTGCCAGCAGCTCCATTGCCAGGGGTTCCAATGAGCAGTTCTTC
CASSSIARGSNEQFF
>.|TRBJ1-1|.|TRBV5-6
TGTGCCAGCAGCTCGCCTTTGTCCGGTATGAACACTGAAGCTTTCTTT
CASSSPLSGMNTEAFF
>TRBD2|TRBJ2-7|.|TRBV4-1
TGCGCCAGCAGCCCCCTGACTAGCGGGACGCACGAGCAGTACTTC
CASSPLTSGTHEQYF
>TRBD1|TRBJ2-7|.|TRBV4-3
TGCGCCAGCAGCCAAGATGGGGGACAGGGGGCCTCCAAGCAGTACTTC
CASSQDGGQGASKQYF
>.|TRBJ1-1|.|TRBV10-3
TGTGCCATCACCTACGGACAGCGGACTGAAGCTTTCTTT
CAITYGQRTEAFF
>TRBD1|TRBJ1-1|.|TRBV24-1
TGTGCCACCAGTGATTTGTGGACAGGGGGTTCGAACACTGAAGCTTTCTTT
CATSDLWTGGSNTEAFF
>.|TRBJ2-1|.|TRBV19
TGTGCCAGTAGTATAAAAGCGCCCTCCTACAATGAGCAGTTCTTC
CASSIKAPSYNEQFF
>TRBD2|TRBJ2-7|once|TRBV4-1
TGCGCCAGCAGCCAAGGCACTAGCGGGAGGGTCTACGAGCAGTACTTC
CASSQGTSGRVYEQYF
>TRBD2|TRBJ2-3|.|TRBV2
TGTGCCAGCAGACCACCGGGACTAGCTGTCACAGATACGCAGTATTTT
CASRPPGLAVTDTQYF
>.|TRBJ2-1|.|TRBV21-1
TGTGCCAGCAGCAAATCTTCCTGCAGGGTAGCGGGGGTGGGGAATGAGCAGTTCTTC
CASSKSSCRVAGVGNEQFF
>TRBD2|TRBJ2-7|.|TRBV28
TGTGCCACCGAACTAGCGGGAGCCGAGGGGCAGTACTTC
CATELAGAEGQYF
>.|TRBJ2-3|.|TRBV9
TGTGCCAGCAGCCGGACACCTCGCGGGGCAGATACGCAGTATTTT
CASSRTPRGADTQYF
>TRBD1|TRBJ1-4|many|TRBV7-6
TGTGCCAGCAGCAAAGGACAGGGCCCTAATGAAAAACTGTTTTTT
CASSKGQGPNEKLFF
>.|TRBJ2-3|.|TRBV28
TGTGCCAGCAGTTTATCCCTGGGTGTAGGGGGAGTGACAGATACGCAGTATTTT
CASSLSLGVGGVTDTQYF
>.|TRBJ1-1|.|TRBV6-6
TGTGCCAGCAGCTACGCGACAGACACTGAAGCTTTCTTT
CASSYATDTEAFF
>.|TRBJ2-1|.|TRBV2
TGTGCCAGCAGTCTAGTGGGAGATCACAATGAGCAGTTCTTC
CASSLVGDHNEQFF
>.|TRBJ2-2|.|TRBV7-6
TGTGCCAGCAGCTTAGCGCACAGGACCGGGGAGCTGTTTTTT
CASSLAHRTGELFF
>.|TRBJ2-5|.|TRBV2
TGTGCCAGCAGTCCTAACCAAGAGACCCAGTACTTC
CASSPNQETQYF
>TRBD1|TRBJ2-5|.|TRBV28
TGTGCCACCACGAGGGACAGACAAGAGACCCAGTACTTC
CATTRDRQETQYF
>TRBD2|TRBJ2-5|.|TRBV6-2/TRBV6-3
TGTGCCAGCAGTTACTCTAATTCCCCCGCTAGCGGGGGGGCCCAGTACTTC
CASSYSNSPASGGAQYF
>.|TRBJ2-3|.|TRBV10-2
TGCGCCAGCAGTCCCCAGGGTCCCCCAGATACGCAGTATTTT
CASSPQGPPDTQYF
>.|TRBJ2-5|.|TRBV27
TGTGCCAGCAGGGGACTGTTACAAGAGACCCAGTACTTC
CASRGLLQETQYF
>TRBD2|TRBJ2-7|.|TRBV5-4
TGTGCCAGCAGCTTGGGGCTAGCGGGAGTAGGAGAGCAGTACTTC
CASSLGLAGVGEQYF
>.|TRBJ2-1|.|TRBV5-1
TGCGCCAGCAGCTTCCGGGAAGGGCTGCCTAATGAGCAGTTCTTC
CASSFREGLPNEQFF
>.|TRBJ1-4|.|TRBV20-1
TGCAGTGCTAGTTTGCAGGGGACCTTTCGGGCAAAACTGTTTTTT
CSASLQGTFRAKLFF
>.|TRBJ1-2|.|TRBV28
TGTGCCAGCAGACAGACGGATAACTATGGCTACACCTTC
CASRQTDNYGYTF